This entry features one T cell receptor beta chain sequence. Its antigen is not identified. The sample originates from a study of graft-versus-host responses after intestinal transplantation. Study-wide background: Those transplanted obtained multivisceral, liver-intestinal, or isolated intestinal grafts. Anti-thymocyte globulin induction, then tacrolimus and steroids for two to four years, went to all recipients.

Study results and caveats: Circulating GvH clone levels at their peak were associated with HvG declines (early post-transplant). The recipient marrow held GvH clones, and some of them showed up first in ileum or blood.

TCRdb keeps only in-frame clones here, not all; method: immunoSEQ multiplex PCR. The profile covers around 90,000 clones, with around 90% appearing a single time and approximately 0.064% taken by the ten largest. Sequences were derived from unstimulated CD8+ T cells sorted from spleen or lymph node cells, sampled before transplant. The sequence derives from a human donor who was the organ donor for an intestinal transplant.

The CDR3 region is CASSLTGQGKDGYTF. CDR3 nucleotides: TGCGCCAGCAGCCTGACGGGACAGGGGAAGGATGGCTACACCTTC. This chain joins TRBV5-1 and TRBJ1-2, with 10 bases matching TRBD1. Per the germline V gene, CDR1 is SGHRS and CDR2 is YFSETQ. This CDR3 spans 15 amino acids. V lost 4 bases, J lost 6 bases, and 9 bases stayed unmatched.